Below are 20 T cell receptor beta chains sequenced from a single sample in a study of blood T cell repertoires in COVID-19. The protocol was immunoSEQ multiplex PCR, while the TCRdb copy is restricted to in-frame clones and leaves out a portion. The data show roughly 240,000 clones, about 91% seen once. Sequencing used PBMCs or T cells enriched from blood (not recorded which). The receptors were sampled from a woman aged 25-40 years with acute COVID-19.

The rearrangement uses TRBV19 and TRBJ1-1, with 9 bases identical to TRBD1. The CDR3 is 18 amino acids. Trimming cost V 0 bases and J 2 bases; bases outside gene matches: 10. Germline V lookup: CDR1 LNHDA, CDR2 SQIVND (reference sequence). In DNA, the CDR3 is TGTGCCAGTAGTATAGATCTACGGAGGGACAGGGTAAACACTGAAGCTTTCTTT. It translates to CASSIDLRRDRVNTEAFF.

The chain couples TRBV19 to TRBJ2-1; 7 bases are a match to TRBD1. V shed 3 bases, J shed 7 bases, and the junction held 9 bases outside the gene matches. Germline V lookup: CDR1 LNHDA, CDR2 SQIVND (reference sequence). CDR3 length: 15 residues. CDR3 in amino acids: CASSMGTGELNEQFF. The CDR3 region has the DNA TGTGCCAGTAGTATGGGTACAGGGGAATTAAATGAGCAGTTCTTC. The entire variable domain, with the rest obtained from reference TRBV19 and TRBJ2-1, is as follows: DGGITQSPKYLFRKEGQNVTLSCEQNLNHDAMYWYRQDPGQGLRLIYYSQIVNDFQKGDIAEGYSVSREKKESFPLTVTSAQKNPTAFYLCASSMGTGELNEQFFGPGTRLTVL.

The rearrangement uses TRBV11-2 and TRBJ1-4, with 7 bases that match TRBD1. The germline CDR1 and CDR2 sequences are SGHAT and FQNNGV. The V segment lost 0 bases and the J segment 8 bases; nucleotides outside the gene matches: 9. The length of the CDR3 is 16 residues. The DNA for the CDR3 is TGTGCCAGCAGCTTAGAAGGTGGACAGGCGAAAGAAAAACTGTTTTTT. As protein: CASSLEGGQAKEKLFF. Complete variable domain (other parts from reference TRBV11-2 and TRBJ1-4): EAGVAQSPRYKIIEKRQSVAFWCNPISGHATLYWYQQILGQGPKLLIQFQNNGVVDDSQLPKDRFSAERLKGVDSTLKIQPAKLEDSAVYLCASSLEGGQAKEKLFFGSGTQLSVL.

The rearrangement joins TRBV27 to TRBJ1-2, with TRBD1 matching 7 bases. V lost 2 bases, J lost 2 bases, and 5 bases stayed unmatched. Germline V lookup: CDR1 MNHEY, CDR2 SMNVEV (reference sequence). CDR3 size: 15 residues. The DNA for the CDR3 is TGTGCCAGCAGTTTAAGGGGGCCGACCAACTATGGCTACACCTTC. Its protein product is CASSLRGPTNYGYTF.

As DNA, the CDR3 is TGTGCCTGGAGTGACAGGACAGGGGGAGGACAAGAGACCCAGTACTTC. Its translation is CAWSDRTGGGQETQYF. The V call is TRBV30, the J call TRBJ2-5, with 10 bases aligning to TRBD1. J gave up 2 bases and V 1 base, and 7 bases lay outside the gene matches. From germline, CDR1 is GTSNPN and CDR2 SVGIG (reference sequence). The CDR3 has 16 residues.

This chain links TRBV5-1 with TRBJ2-3; no reliable D call. Looked up from germline, CDR1 is SGHRS and CDR2 is YFSETQ. The V and J ends lost 5 bases and 4 bases respectively, with 14 bases between them. The CDR3 is 14 amino acids. The CDR3 protein is CASRLHLSADTQYF. As DNA, the CDR3 is TGCGCCAGCAGACTTCATTTGTCGGCAGATACGCAGTATTTT.

The chain is built from TRBV7-2 and TRBJ1-2, with 8 bases fitting TRBD1. The CDR3 sequence is 14 residues long. The V gene end was trimmed by 5 bases and the J gene end by 3 bases; junction bases not matched to a gene: 5. From germline, CDR1 is SGHTA and CDR2 FQGNSA. CDR3 amino acids: CASSPGQEYYGYTF. In DNA form, the CDR3 reads TGTGCCAGCAGCCCGGGACAGGAGTACTATGGCTACACCTTC.

The chain links TRBV27 to TRBJ2-2, with 10 bases identical to TRBD1. CDR3 length: 15 amino acids. With V trimmed by 6 bases and J by 6 bases, 7 bases remained unmatched. Germline CDR1 reads MNHEY; CDR2 reads SMNVEV (reference sequence). DNA for the CDR3: TGTGCCAGCAGCCCCGGGACAGGGGAATCCGGGGAGCTGTTTTTT. Translating gives CASSPGTGESGELFF.

This clone appeared once. The chain couples TRBV2 to TRBJ2-1, with TRBD2 as a possible D gene (5 bases). The V and J ends lost 2 bases and 0 bases respectively, with 26 bases between them. Germline V gene data show CDR1 as SNHLY and CDR2 as FYNNEI. CDR3 length: 21 amino acids. The CDR3 sequence: CASSELSRVSPGKHSYNEQFF. The CDR3 region has the DNA TGTGCCAGCAGTGAATTGTCGCGGGTTTCGCCGGGGAAACACTCCTACAATGAGCAGTTCTTC.

This chain connects TRBV4-3 to TRBJ2-7, with D perhaps matching TRBD2 (5 bases). The CDR3 covers 15 residues. Germline CDR1 LGHNA, CDR2 YSLEER. V lost 0 bases and J lost 2, with 11 bases in between. In nucleotides, the CDR3 is TGCGCCAGCAGCCAAGACGAGGGTCAGACCTACGAGCAGTACTTC. The encoded protein is CASSQDEGQTYEQYF.

The J gene is TRBJ1-2, the V gene TRBV5-1; D is undetermined. The CDR3 has 14 amino acids. V dropped 0 bases and J dropped 6 bases, with 12 bases sitting between them. From germline, CDR1 is SGHRS and CDR2 YFSETQ. The CDR3 protein is CASSLDGDRNGYTF. The DNA for the CDR3 is TGCGCCAGCAGCTTGGATGGAGATCGAAATGGCTACACCTTC.

The V call is TRBV27, the J call TRBJ2-7, with D perhaps matching TRBD1 (5 bases). Trimming shortened V by 7 bases and J by 0 bases, and 13 bases separated the two germline ends. CDR1 MNHEY and CDR2 SMNVEV come from the germline V gene (reference sequence). CDR3 length: 14 residues. In DNA form, the CDR3 reads TGTGCCAGCAACTCCCGGACACGCTCCTACGAGCAGTACTTC. The encoded protein is CASNSRTRSYEQYF.

This sequence joins TRBV12-5 and TRBJ2-2, with 8 positions matching TRBD1. This CDR3 comprises 14 residues. Germline lookup yields CDR1 LGHNT and CDR2 FRNRAP. The trim removed 5 bases at V and 5 bases at J, leaving 4 bases unmatched. The CDR3 bases are TGTGCTAGTGGTCTCGGACAGGGAACCGGGGAGCTGTTTTTT. Translation gives CASGLGQGTGELFF.

The J gene is TRBJ1-1, the V gene TRBV19; tentatively, D is TRBD1 (5 bases). Between the trimmed V and J ends, which lost 5 bases and 1 base, there was a span of 14 bases. The CDR3 covers 15 residues. Germline values: CDR1 LNHDA, CDR2 SQIVND (reference sequence). The CDR3 DNA reads TGTGCCAGTAGTTTTCGGGGCGGGGAGAACACTGAAGCTTTCTTT. Protein: CASSFRGGENTEAFF.

The rearrangement links TRBV27 to TRBJ1-1, with a tentative D call TRBD1 (5 bases). The CDR3 has 14 amino acids. Deletions cut 6 bases from V and 2 bases from J, with 13 bases between. Germline CDR1 is MNHEY and CDR2 is SMNVEV (reference sequence). CDR3 in DNA: TGTGCCAGCAGCTCGCCGACAGTCAACACTGAAGCTTTCTTT. Residues: CASSSPTVNTEAFF.

The gene calls are TRBV6-5 and TRBJ2-2, with TRBD1 as a possible D gene (5 bases). The CDR3 sequence is 13 residues long. V was trimmed by 7 bases and J by 4 bases, leaving 10 bases between them. Germline V gene sequence: CDR1 MNHEY, CDR2 SVGAGI. DNA of the CDR3: TGTGCCAGCAAGGGGCGCGTCACCGGGGAGCTGTTTTTT. This sequence encodes CASKGRVTGELFF.

The V gene is TRBV6-2 or TRBV6-3, the J gene TRBJ2-7; D gene unclear. The CDR3 length is 16 residues. In germline, CDR1 is MNHEY, CDR2 SVGEGT. V was cut by 2 bases and J by 0 bases, with 14 bases left in between. Here the CDR3 reads CASSYESPTGSYEQYF. CDR3 sequence (DNA): TGTGCCAGCAGTTACGAATCGCCTACGGGCTCCTACGAGCAGTACTTC.

This clone has only one observation. The V and J genes are TRBV2 and TRBJ1-1, with a possible D match to TRBD1 (6 bases). Trimming left V 2 bases short and J 0 bases short, with 10 bases between. CDR3 length: 15 residues. The V gene's germline CDR1 is SNHLY and CDR2 FYNNEI. The CDR3 protein is CASSETGWVNTEAFF. DNA of the CDR3: TGTGCCAGCAGTGAAACAGGGTGGGTGAACACTGAAGCTTTCTTT.

This clone came up once. The chain is built from TRBV4-3 and TRBJ1-1; weak D call: TRBD1 (5 bases). Looked up from germline, CDR1 is LGHNA and CDR2 is YSLEER. V shed 2 bases and J shed 1 base, with 14 bases lying between them. This CDR3 has 16 residues. The DNA for the CDR3 is TGCGCCAGCAGCCAATCGGGGGGACGGACGAACACTGAAGCTTTCTTT. It yields the protein CASSQSGGRTNTEAFF.

The chain is built from TRBV18 and TRBJ1-2, with D tentatively TRBD1 (6 bases). This CDR3 spans 15 amino acids. Germline V gene data show CDR1 as KGHSH and CDR2 as LQKENI. The ends were cut back, 3 bases at V and 2 bases at J, with 13 bases in the middle. The CDR3 DNA is TGTGCCAGCTCACCCATCGAAGACAGGAACTATGGCTACACCTTC. Its translation is CASSPIEDRNYGYTF.